These 5 T cell receptor beta chains were all obtained from the same sample, sequenced in a study of CD8+CD57+ T cells in acquired aplastic anemia. Genomic DNA acted as the template from which TCR beta VDJ combination and CDR3 sequence profiling were carried out. TCRdb analysed the reads with MiXCR anew, one entry per CDR3 protein. The table shows around 170,000 distinct CDR3 sequences, with 46% occurring only once. The sample taken for sequencing was sorted CD4+, CD8+, or CD8+CD57+ T cells (not recorded which) from PBMCs. These TCRs come from a human donor in good health.

This rearrangement joins TRBV15 to TRBJ1-6, with a tentative D call TRBD1 (5 bases). With 4 bases removed from V and 6 bases from J, the gap between germline ends came to 19 bases. The CDR3 runs 17 residues. Germline values: CDR1 LNHNV, CDR2 YYDKDF (reference sequence). The DNA for the CDR3 is TGTGCCACCAGCAAAAAACAAGGGACCACCTGTAATTCACCCCTCCACTTT. Amino acids: CATSKKQGTTCNSPLHF. Complete variable domain (other parts from reference TRBV15 and TRBJ1-6): DAMVIQNPRYQVTQFGKPVTLSCSQTLNHNVMYWYQQKSSQAPKLLFHYYDKDFNNEADTPDNFQSRRPNTSFCFLDIRSPGLGDTAMYLCATSKKQGTTCNSPLHFGNGTRLTVT.

The V gene is TRBV20-1, the J gene TRBJ2-7, with 7 positions matching TRBD1. Germline V gene sequence: CDR1 DFQATT, CDR2 SNEGSKA (reference sequence). V trimming: 0 bases; J trimming: 2 bases; junction bases outside the gene matches: 4. The CDR3 loop spans 14 amino acids. As DNA, the CDR3 is TGCAGTGCTAGAGATGGGGACAGAGCCTACGAGCAGTACTTC. Translated, it gives CSARDGDRAYEQYF.

This clonotype was found a few times. CDR3 in DNA: TGTGCCAGCAGCCACAGAGCTCGACACTCCTACGAGCAGTACTTC. Translating it yields CASSHRARHSYEQYF. This chain uses TRBV28 with TRBJ2-7, with D uncertain. Per germline, CDR1 MDHEN and CDR2 SYDVKM. The CDR3 contains 15 residues. The germline V and J ends were trimmed by 6 bases and 0 bases, with 15 bases remaining between them.

Points on this clonotype: With a much larger clone just one base away, this may be a read error. The chain combines TRBV19 with TRBJ1-1; D is possibly TRBD1 (6 bases). This CDR3 has 15 amino acids. The germline CDR1 and CDR2 sequences are LNHDA and SQIVND (reference sequence). CDR3 nucleotide sequence: TGTGCCAGTAATATAGACCCCAGGGGTCGCACTGAAGCTTTCTTT. Its translation: CASNIDPRGRTEAFF. Filled out from reference TRBV19 and TRBJ1-1, the complete variable domain reads DGGITQSPKYLFRKEGQNVTLSCEQNLNHDAMYWYRQDPGQGLRLIYYSQIVNDFQKGDIAEGYSVSREKKESFPLTVTSAQKNPTAFYLCASNIDPRGRTEAFFGQGTRLTVV.

In the case of this clonotype: The junction departs from germline at one end; a sequencing error may be responsible. The V gene is TRBV11-2, the J gene TRBJ2-5, with D uncertain. Germline lookup yields CDR1 SGHAT and CDR2 FQNNGV. The CDR3 consists of 11 residues. The CDR3 is CAGSHSATQYF. For the CDR3, the DNA is TGTGCCGGCAGCCATTCAGCGACCCAGTACTTC. Full variable domain (rest looked up from reference TRBV11-2 and TRBJ2-5): EAGVAQSPRYKIIEKRQSVAFWCNPISGHATLYWYQQILGQGPKLLIQFQNNGVVDDSQLPKDRFSAERLKGVDSTLKIQPAKLEDSAVYLCAGSHSATQYFGPGTRLLVL.